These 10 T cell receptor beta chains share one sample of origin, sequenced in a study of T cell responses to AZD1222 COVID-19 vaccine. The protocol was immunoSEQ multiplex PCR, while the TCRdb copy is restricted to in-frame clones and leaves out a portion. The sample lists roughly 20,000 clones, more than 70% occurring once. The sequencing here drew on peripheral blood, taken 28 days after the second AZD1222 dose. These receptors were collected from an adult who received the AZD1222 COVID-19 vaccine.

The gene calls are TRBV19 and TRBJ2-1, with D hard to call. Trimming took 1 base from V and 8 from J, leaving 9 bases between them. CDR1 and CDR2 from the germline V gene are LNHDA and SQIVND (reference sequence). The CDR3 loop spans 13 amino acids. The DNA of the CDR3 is TGTGCCAGTAGTATAGGACTGACGGATGAGCAGTTCTTC. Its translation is CASSIGLTDEQFF.

CDR3 residues: CAISEPGSGNSPLHF. CDR3 in DNA: TGTGCCATCAGTGAGCCAGGGTCGGGCAATTCACCCCTCCACTTT. The chain employs TRBV10-3 and TRBJ1-6; a weak D match, TRBD1 (5 bases). The V and J ends lost 2 bases and 7 bases respectively, with 12 bases between them. The CDR3 loop spans 15 amino acids. Germline-derived CDR1 and CDR2 are ENHRY and SYGVKD.

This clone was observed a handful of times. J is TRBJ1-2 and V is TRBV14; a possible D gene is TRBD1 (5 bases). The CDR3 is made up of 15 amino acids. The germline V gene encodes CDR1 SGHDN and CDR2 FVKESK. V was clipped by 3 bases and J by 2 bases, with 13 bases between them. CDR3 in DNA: TGTGCCAGCAGCCATATCCAGGGTTGGAACTATGGCTACACCTTC. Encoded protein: CASSHIQGWNYGYTF.

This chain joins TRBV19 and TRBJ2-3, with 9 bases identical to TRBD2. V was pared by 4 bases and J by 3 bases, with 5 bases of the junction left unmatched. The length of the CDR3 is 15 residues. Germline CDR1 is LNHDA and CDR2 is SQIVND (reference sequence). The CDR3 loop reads CASSTGTSQTDTQYF. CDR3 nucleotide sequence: TGTGCCAGTAGTACCGGGACTAGCCAAACAGATACGCAGTATTTT.

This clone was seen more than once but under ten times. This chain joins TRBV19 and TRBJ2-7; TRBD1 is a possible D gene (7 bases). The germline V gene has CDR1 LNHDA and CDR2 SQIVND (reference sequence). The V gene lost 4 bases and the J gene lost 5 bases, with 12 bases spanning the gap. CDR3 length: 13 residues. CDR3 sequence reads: CASSNGRGDEQYF. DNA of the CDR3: TGTGCCAGTAGTAATGGCAGGGGGGACGAGCAGTACTTC.

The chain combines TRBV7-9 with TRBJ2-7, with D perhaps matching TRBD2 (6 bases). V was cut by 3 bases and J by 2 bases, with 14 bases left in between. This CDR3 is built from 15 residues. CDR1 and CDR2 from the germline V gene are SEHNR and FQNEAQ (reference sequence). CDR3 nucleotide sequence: TGTGCCAGCAGCTTTGGGGGTGCGGGAACCTACGAGCAGTACTTC. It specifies CASSFGGAGTYEQYF.

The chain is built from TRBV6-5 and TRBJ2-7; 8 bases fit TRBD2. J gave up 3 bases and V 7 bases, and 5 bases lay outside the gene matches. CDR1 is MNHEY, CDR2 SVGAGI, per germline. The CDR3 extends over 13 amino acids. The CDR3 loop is CASTPGGDYEQYF. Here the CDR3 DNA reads TGTGCCAGCACCCCCGGGGGGGACTACGAGCAGTACTTC.

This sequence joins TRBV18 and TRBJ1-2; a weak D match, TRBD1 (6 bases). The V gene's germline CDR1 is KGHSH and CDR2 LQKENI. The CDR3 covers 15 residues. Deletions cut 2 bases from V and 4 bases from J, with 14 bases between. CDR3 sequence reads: CASSPKQGYSYGYTF. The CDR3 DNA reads TGTGCCAGCTCACCAAAACAGGGATACAGCTATGGCTACACCTTC.

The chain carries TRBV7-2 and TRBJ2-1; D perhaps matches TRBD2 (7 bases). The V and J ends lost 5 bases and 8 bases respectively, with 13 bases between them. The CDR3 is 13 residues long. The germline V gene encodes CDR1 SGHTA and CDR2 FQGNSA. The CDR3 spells CASSAEGGHEQFF. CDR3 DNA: TGTGCCAGCAGCGCCGAGGGGGGGCATGAGCAGTTCTTC.

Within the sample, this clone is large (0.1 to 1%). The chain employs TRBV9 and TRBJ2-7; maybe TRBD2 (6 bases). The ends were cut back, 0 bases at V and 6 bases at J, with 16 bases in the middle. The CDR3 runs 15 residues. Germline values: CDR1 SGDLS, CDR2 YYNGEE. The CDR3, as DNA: TGTGCCAGCAGCGTAGATGCGAGGGAGGATAGCGAGCAGTACTTC. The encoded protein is CASSVDAREDSEQYF.